The 17 T cell receptor beta chains presented below share a single source sample, sequenced in a study of cytomegalovirus exposure and HLA in healthy donors. Primers: 60 Vbeta forward and 13 Jbeta reverse. The table came from immunoSEQ multiplex PCR; TCRdb's copy has only in-frame clones and leaves some out. This listing includes roughly 190,000 clones. Specimen: PBMCs. These receptors came from a man between 25 and 39 years old in good health and CMV-seronegative.

V usage is TRBV19 and J usage is TRBJ1-5, with 7 bases matching TRBD1. Germline loops: CDR1 LNHDA, CDR2 SQIVND (reference sequence). Losses at the gene ends were 7 bases for V and 4 bases for J; bases not matched to a gene: 4. The CDR3 length is 13 residues. The CDR3 bases are TGTGCCAGTATGACAGGGAAAAATCAGCCCCAGCATTTT. Its translation is CASMTGKNQPQHF.

This rearrangement joins TRBV9 to TRBJ1-5, with D possibly TRBD1 on 5 matching bases. Trimming stripped 2 bases from V and 2 bases from J, with 8 bases between. The CDR3 totals 14 residues. CDR1 is SGDLS and CDR2 is YYNGEE in the germline V gene. The CDR3 coding sequence is TGTGCCAGCAGCGTCGGAGGGGGCAATCAGCCCCAGCATTTT. Translating it yields CASSVGGGNQPQHF.

V gene TRBV4-2 combines with J gene TRBJ2-5; the match to TRBD2 covers 9 bases. The length of the CDR3 is 16 residues. The germline gives CDR1 LGHNA, CDR2 YNFKEQ. V was clipped by 4 bases and J by 2 bases; unmatched bases: 8. The CDR3 here is CASSLGPSGKQETQYF. The CDR3 DNA is TGTGCCAGCAGCCTAGGGCCTAGCGGGAAACAAGAGACCCAGTACTTC.

V and J are TRBV19 and TRBJ1-2; 9 positions agree with TRBD1. The germline V gene has CDR1 LNHDA and CDR2 SQIVND (reference sequence). J gave up 8 bases and V 3 bases, and 13 bases lay outside the gene matches. The CDR3 runs 16 residues. CDR3 coding DNA: TGTGCCAGTAGTATCGGGACAGGGACGCTTCGGGGGGGCTACACCTTC. It specifies CASSIGTGTLRGGYTF.

The CDR3 DNA is TGTGCCACCGTTAAACATCCCTACGAGCAGTACTTC. Its translation is CATVKHPYEQYF. This sequence joins TRBV6-6 and TRBJ2-7; D call uncertain. Germline CDR1 MNHNY, CDR2 SVGAGI (reference sequence). The CDR3 has 12 amino acids. V was trimmed by 10 bases and J by 2 bases, leaving 12 bases between them.

CDR3 region: CASSQLGTDAYGYTF. For the CDR3, the DNA is TGTGCCAGCAGTCAATTGGGGACAGACGCCTATGGCTACACCTTC. J is TRBJ1-2 and V is TRBV27; 7 positions match TRBD1. V lost 5 bases and J lost 4; bases outside the gene matches: 10. This CDR3 contains 15 residues. The V gene's germline CDR1 is MNHEY and CDR2 SMNVEV (reference sequence).

The chain combines TRBV6-5 with TRBJ2-3; D is perhaps TRBD2 (6 bases). The CDR3 runs 16 residues. The germline V gene encodes CDR1 MNHEY and CDR2 SVGAGI. Trimming left V 3 bases short and J 0 bases short, with 13 bases between. The CDR3 loop is CASSYAGGTSTDTQYF. The CDR3 bases are TGTGCCAGCAGTTATGCCGGGGGAACTAGCACAGATACGCAGTATTTT.

This chain uses TRBV15 with TRBJ2-5, with D unresolved. Germline CDR1 reads LNHNV; CDR2 reads YYDKDF (reference sequence). Trimming removed 0 bases at V and 1 base at J, with 12 bases between. The CDR3 has 16 amino acids. CDR3 bases: TGTGCCACCAGCAGAGATTACTTGAAGATCCAAGAGACCCAGTACTTC. It encodes CATSRDYLKIQETQYF.

This chain links TRBV11-3 with TRBJ2-7; 9 nucleotides align to TRBD1. Germline V lookup: CDR1 SGHNT, CDR2 YENEEA. The CDR3 extends over 15 amino acids. The V and J ends lost 5 bases and 3 bases, in that order; junction bases with no gene match: 8. This chain's CDR3 is CASSRGTGPIYEQYF. DNA of the CDR3: TGTGCCAGCAGCCGGGGGACAGGGCCCATCTACGAGCAGTACTTC.

The genes are TRBV19 and TRBJ1-1; D ambiguous. The CDR3 spans 15 residues. Trimming stripped 5 bases from V and 6 bases from J, with 19 bases between. Per germline, CDR1 LNHDA and CDR2 SQIVND (reference sequence). CDR3 loop: CASSYWTGRPSEAFF. The CDR3 DNA is TGTGCCAGTAGTTACTGGACCGGGAGACCATCTGAAGCTTTCTTT.

The genes are TRBV25-1 and TRBJ2-7; TRBD2 aligns across 8 bases. The germline V gene encodes CDR1 MGHDK and CDR2 SYGVNS. Trimming took 7 bases from V and 2 from J; bases not matched to a gene: 13. This CDR3 spans 16 amino acids. CDR3 in amino acids: CASTSGAGGGTYEQYF. The DNA for the CDR3 is TGTGCCAGCACTTCGGGGGCTGGCGGGGGGACCTACGAGCAGTACTTC.

The rearrangement uses TRBV21-1 and TRBJ2-2; the table's D call, TRBD1, was not checked against the DNA. TRBV21-1 is an annotated pseudogene. This CDR3 has 15 amino acids. The CDR3 nucleotides are TGTGCCAGCAGCAGACGACAGGGGGGTTGCGGGGAGCTGTTTTTT. It translates to CASSRRQGGCGELFF.

This chain links TRBV7-3 with TRBJ1-3; a possible D gene is TRBD1 (6 bases). This CDR3 spans 16 amino acids. V was shortened by 4 bases and J by 2 bases, with 15 bases between the two germline ends. Germline V CDR1 and CDR2: SGHTA, FQGTGA. Here the CDR3 reads CASSYLGAGPGNTIYF. The CDR3 DNA sequence: TGTGCCAGCAGCTACCTGGGGGCAGGGCCTGGAAACACCATATATTTT. The full variable domain, with the rest looked up from reference TRBV7-3 and TRBJ1-3, is GAGVSQTPSNKVTEKGKYVELRCDPISGHTALYWYRQSLGQGPEFLIYFQGTGAADDSGLPNDRFFAVRPEGSVSTLKIQRTERGDSAVYLCASSYLGAGPGNTIYFGEGSWLTVV.

The genes are TRBV11-3 and TRBJ2-7; 9 nucleotides match TRBD1. Germline assignment: CDR1 SGHNT and CDR2 YENEEA. After removal of 5 bases from V and 3 bases from J, the junction contained 8 bases not matched to a gene. This CDR3 has 15 residues. CDR3 protein: CASSARTGALYEQYF. The CDR3 coding sequence is TGTGCCAGCAGCGCACGGACAGGGGCACTCTACGAGCAGTACTTC.

This chain joins TRBV7-9 and TRBJ2-4; possibly TRBD2 for D (7 bases). Germline V lookup: CDR1 SEHNR, CDR2 FQNEAQ (reference sequence). The CDR3 covers 16 residues. V lost 7 bases and J 2 bases, leaving 18 bases between the germline ends. In DNA form, the CDR3 reads TGTGCCAGCACCAATAGGGGGGGTGATCCCAAAAACATTCAGTACTTC. This gives the protein CASTNRGGDPKNIQYF.

The chain is built from TRBV28 and TRBJ1-4; D is possibly TRBD1 (6 bases). The V end was cut by 4 bases, the J end by 6 bases, with 9 bases between. The CDR3 consists of 13 residues. In germline, CDR1 is MDHEN, CDR2 SYDVKM. This CDR3 is CASSWAGDEKLFF. The CDR3 DNA follows: TGTGCCAGCAGTTGGGCAGGGGATGAAAAACTGTTTTTT.

V gene TRBV27 combines with J gene TRBJ2-1; TRBD2 aligns across 8 bases. V shed 5 bases, J shed 7 bases, and the junction held 13 bases outside the gene matches. Germline CDR1 is MNHEY and CDR2 is SMNVEV (reference sequence). The CDR3 is made up of 16 amino acids. The CDR3 DNA sequence: TGTGCCAGCAGTGACCTCTTAGCGGGGTTCGGGAATGAGCAGTTCTTC. It yields the protein CASSDLLAGFGNEQFF.